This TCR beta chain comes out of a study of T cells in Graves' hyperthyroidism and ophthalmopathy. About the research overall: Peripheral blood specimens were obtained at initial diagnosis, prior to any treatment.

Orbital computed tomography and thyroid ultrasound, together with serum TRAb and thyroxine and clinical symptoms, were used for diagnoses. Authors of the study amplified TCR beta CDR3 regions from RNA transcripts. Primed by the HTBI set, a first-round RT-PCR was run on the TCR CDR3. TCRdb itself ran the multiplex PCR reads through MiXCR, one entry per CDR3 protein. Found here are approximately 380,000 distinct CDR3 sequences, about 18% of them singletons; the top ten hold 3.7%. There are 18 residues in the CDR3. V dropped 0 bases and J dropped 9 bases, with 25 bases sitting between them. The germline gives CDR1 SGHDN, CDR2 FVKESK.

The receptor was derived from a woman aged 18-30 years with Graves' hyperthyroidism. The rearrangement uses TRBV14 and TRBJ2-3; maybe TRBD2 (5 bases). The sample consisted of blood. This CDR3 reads CASSQDPAGGTVGDTQYF. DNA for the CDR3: TGTGCCAGCAGCCAAGATCCGGCGGGCGGAACCGTGGGAGACACGCAGTATTTT.